The source of this T cell receptor (beta chain) is a study of vaccination and CD4 T cells after COVID-19. The treatment is: roughly ten-day PBMC culture with coronavirus spike peptide pools or control peptides (ViraFEST assay). Healthy recipients of vaccination lacked prior SARS-CoV-2 infection, as evidenced by negative nucleocapsid antibodies both before and after vaccination. Concerning this clonotype: What it binds is not known.

V was clipped by 8 bases and J by 8 bases; unmatched bases: 11. CDR1 and CDR2 (germline): ENHRY, SYGVKD. The CDR3 is 14 amino acids. Cultured CD4+ T cell DNA was sequenced using the Oncomine TCR Beta short-read assay. CD4+ T cells were cultured, and genomic DNA was extracted from them. TCRdb reanalysed the PCR reads using MiXCR and keeps one entry per CDR3 protein. The table lists about 18,000 distinct CDR3 sequences, 40% to 55% of them singletons. The TCR originated in a human donor who received a COVID-19 vaccine. The sample in question was CD4+ T cells from blood, cultured in vitro, obtained before SARS-CoV-2 vaccination. The V and J genes are TRBV10-3 and TRBJ1-2; 10 bases align to TRBD1. CDR3 nucleotides: TGTGCCATCGACCCCGGGACAGGGGTGTGGGGCTACACCTTC. Translation gives CAIDPGTGVWGYTF.